The source of this T cell receptor beta chain is a study of blood T cell repertoires in COVID-19. Between the trimmed V and J ends, which lost 3 bases and 5 bases, there was a span of 19 bases. CDR3 size: 16 residues. The V gene's germline CDR1 is DFQATT and CDR2 SNEGSKA (reference sequence). The data were produced by immunoSEQ multiplex PCR, yet TCRdb's version contains in-frame clones alone and is incomplete. The data show a few hundred thousand clones, 85% to 90% seen once. The receptor was derived from a woman under 40 who had recovered from COVID-19. This chain uses TRBV20-1 with TRBJ2-2; D might be TRBD2 (6 bases). The sequenced material came from PBMCs or T cells enriched from blood (not recorded which). The CDR3 here is CSASVSGRGGTGELFF. DNA for the CDR3: TGCAGTGCTAGTGTTAGCGGTCGAGGAGGTACCGGGGAGCTGTTTTTT.